The 22 T cell receptor beta chains below were found in one sample sequenced in a study of blood T cells in healthy people across ages. Together with a sample-barcoded 5' primer, a J-beta primer mix was included in a second PCR lasting about 7 to 11 cycles. Each CDR3 protein gets one entry after TCRdb re-called the 5' RACE reads with MiXCR. In the table there are approximately 360,000 distinct CDR3 sequences, roughly half of which are singletons. Sequenced material: blood. These receptors all come from a man between 60 and 75 years old in good health.

The gene calls are TRBV5-1 and TRBJ2-1; possible D gene TRBD1, 5 bases. The J call may be in error: the DNA end matches TRBJ2-7 better. The CDR3 runs to 13 residues. The V gene's germline CDR1 is SGHRS and CDR2 YFSETQ. CDR3 in amino acids: CASSLARANEQYF. The CDR3 DNA follows: TGCGCCAGCAGCTTGGCCAGGGCGAATGAGCAGTACTTC.

The rearrangement links TRBV18 to TRBJ2-3; D may be TRBD2 (6 bases). Germline V gives CDR1 KGHSH, CDR2 LQKENI. V was clipped by 8 bases and J by 2 bases, with 11 bases between them. CDR3 size: 13 residues. The CDR3 is CASPGLLTDTQYF. The CDR3 nucleotides read TGTGCCAGCCCGGGACTTCTCACAGATACGCAGTATTTT.

Regarding this clonotype: A much larger clone differs by one base, so this may be a read error. The chain is built from TRBV3-1 and TRBJ1-1, with 7 positions matching TRBD1. The junction had 3 bases not matched to a gene; V was cut back by 4 bases and J by 4 bases. The CDR3 sequence is 13 residues long. The V gene's germline CDR1 is LGHDT and CDR2 YNNKEL (reference sequence). CDR3 sequence: CASSPQGFTEAFF. DNA for the CDR3: TGTGCCAGCAGCCCACAGGGGTTCACTGAAGCTTTCTTT.

This clonotype appeared a single time. J is TRBJ2-1 and V is TRBV10-3; 8 bases fit TRBD2. The CDR3 loop spans 15 amino acids. V was clipped by 4 bases and J by 4 bases; unmatched bases: 6. Germline CDR1 and CDR2: ENHRY and SYGVKD. CDR3 coding DNA: TGTGCCATCAGTGCGGCTAGCGGGCCGTACAATGAGCAGTTCTTC. Amino acid sequence: CAISAASGPYNEQFF.

The chain couples TRBV29-1 to TRBJ2-7; D is ambiguous. V was clipped by 4 bases and J by 6 bases, with 13 bases between them. CDR3 size: 12 residues. The germline gives CDR1 SQVTM, CDR2 ANQGSEA. DNA for the CDR3: TGCAGCGTTGGGGGTGCTGGTGTCGAGCAGTACTTC. Protein sequence: CSVGGAGVEQYF.

The chain is built from TRBV20-1 and TRBJ1-1; TRBD1 matches 9 bases. With V trimmed by 0 bases and J by 7 bases, 3 bases remained unmatched. Germline CDR1 and CDR2: DFQATT and SNEGSKA (reference sequence). This CDR3 is built from 13 residues. As DNA, the CDR3 is TGCAGTGCTAGAGAGACAGGGGGGCGTGAAGCTTTCTTT. The encoded protein is CSARETGGREAFF.

The V and J genes are TRBV29-1 and TRBJ2-3; D possibly matches TRBD1 or TRBD2 (5 bases each). Germline V gene data show CDR1 as SQVTM and CDR2 as ANQGSEA. The CDR3 is 16 residues long. Trimming stripped 4 bases from V and 1 base from J, with 18 bases between. The CDR3 sequence: CSVGNRGVGGTDTQYF. The CDR3 region has the DNA TGCAGCGTTGGTAACCGGGGCGTGGGGGGCACAGATACGCAGTATTTT.

V and J are TRBV21-1 and TRBJ1-4; the tabulated D call, TRBD1, remains unverified against the DNA. TRBV21-1 constitutes a pseudogene. The CDR3 has 20 residues. The CDR3 protein is CASSKEGPRLGQGAHEKLFF. The CDR3 nucleotides read TGTGCCAGCAGCAAAGAGGGCCCGCGGCTCGGACAGGGGGCTCATGAAAAACTGTTTTTT.

The chain couples TRBV6-2 or TRBV6-3 to TRBJ1-6; possible D gene TRBD1, 6 bases. CDR3 length: 15 residues. Looked up from germline, CDR1 is MNHEY and CDR2 is SVGEGT. With 5 bases removed from V and 8 bases from J, the gap between germline ends came to 16 bases. CDR3 sequence reads: CASSVQGPRHSPLHF. For the CDR3, the DNA is TGTGCCAGCAGTGTGCAGGGGCCCCGCCATTCACCCCTCCACTTT.

The rearrangement links TRBV14 to TRBJ2-5; D remains unclear. The CDR3 runs to 14 residues. Germline V gives CDR1 SGHDN, CDR2 FVKESK. V lost 4 bases and J 5 bases, leaving 14 bases between the germline ends. The CDR3 DNA reads TGTGCCAGCAGCCGAGGAAGCAGGTCCGAGACCCAGTACTTC. Its translation: CASSRGSRSETQYF.

This clonotype was seen once. The chain is built from TRBV6-2 or TRBV6-3 and TRBJ1-5, with a tentative D call TRBD1 (5 bases). The CDR3 is 15 residues long. From germline, CDR1 is MNHEY and CDR2 SVGEGT. The V end lost 0 bases, the J end lost 7 bases, and 13 bases lay between the germline ends. The CDR3 region is CASSYSNLGVQPQHF. The CDR3, as DNA: TGTGCCAGCAGTTACTCGAACTTAGGGGTCCAGCCCCAGCATTTT.

The table lists this clonotype with a few counts. The genes are TRBV10-3 and TRBJ2-3, with 8 bases lining up with TRBD1. The V segment lost 2 bases and the J segment 6 bases; nucleotides outside the gene matches: 4. Germline CDR1 ENHRY, CDR2 SYGVKD. This CDR3 has 14 amino acids. CDR3 in amino acids: CAISEGDRGDTQYF. CDR3 DNA sequence: TGTGCCATCAGTGAGGGAGACAGGGGTGATACGCAGTATTTT.

There are a few counts of this clonotype. The J gene is TRBJ2-7, the V gene TRBV27, with 9 nucleotides matching TRBD1. The CDR3 consists of 14 residues. Per germline, CDR1 MNHEY and CDR2 SMNVEV (reference sequence). Germline trimming cut 5 bases from V and 6 bases from J; bases unmatched to any gene: 8. The CDR3 is CASSRGTGKCEQYF. The CDR3 nucleotides are TGTGCCAGCAGTCGTGGGACAGGGAAATGCGAGCAGTACTTC.

The chain joins TRBV21-1 to TRBJ1-2; TRBD1, the D gene given by the table, was not confirmed from the DNA. TRBV21-1 is classified as a pseudogene. This CDR3 comprises 13 residues. CDR3 in amino acids: CAGNGQGEAGYTF. CDR3 bases: TGTGCCGGAAACGGACAGGGGGAAGCTGGCTACACCTTC.

V usage is TRBV21-1 and J usage is TRBJ1-6; the D call of TRBD1 is as the table states it, not checked on the DNA. TRBV21-1 is tagged as a pseudogene. This CDR3 contains 17 residues. Here the CDR3 DNA reads TGTGCCAGCAGCAAGAGGGACGAAGTCTCCTATAACTCACCCCTCCACTTT. Its translation: CASSKRDEVSYNSPLHF.

The chain uses TRBV7-2 and TRBJ2-3; D is undetermined. Per the germline V gene, CDR1 is SGHTA and CDR2 is FQGNSA. V was shortened by 2 bases and J by 4 bases, with 7 bases between the two germline ends. This CDR3 is 13 amino acids long. The CDR3 region has the DNA TGTGCCAGCAGCTTACGGTACGCAGATACGCAGTATTTT. It codes for CASSLRYADTQYF.

The chain combines TRBV18 with TRBJ1-1; D may be TRBD1 (6 bases). The CDR3 is 16 amino acids. Per the germline V gene, CDR1 is KGHSH and CDR2 is LQKENI. The germline V and J ends were trimmed by 4 bases and 2 bases, with 17 bases remaining between them. The CDR3 DNA follows: TGTGCCAGCTCACTCCAAGCGGGGGCGATAAACACTGAAGCTTTCTTT. It encodes CASSLQAGAINTEAFF.

The chain has TRBV7-2 and TRBJ2-5; TRBD2 agrees at 8 bases. J lost 4 bases, V lost 1 base, and 8 bases had no gene match. This CDR3 has 16 residues. Germline CDR1 SGHTA, CDR2 FQGNSA. Here the CDR3 reads CASSLDGSGSGETQYF. As DNA, the CDR3 is TGTGCCAGCAGCTTAGACGGGAGCGGGAGCGGAGAGACCCAGTACTTC.

In this sample, this clonotype turned up many times. The chain combines TRBV9 with TRBJ1-2, with D hard to call. The germline V and J ends were trimmed by 0 bases and 5 bases, with 8 bases remaining between them. Germline V gene lookup returns CDR1 SGDLS and CDR2 YYNGEE. The CDR3 contains 13 residues. Here the CDR3 reads CASSVDVAYGYTF. The CDR3 bases are TGTGCCAGCAGCGTAGATGTCGCTTATGGCTACACCTTC.

This clonotype was seen at least ten times. This chain uses TRBV11-3 with TRBJ2-2, with 9 bases matching TRBD1. The CDR3 is 14 residues long. The ends lost 5 bases at V and 7 bases at J; junction bases unmatched: 5. Germline loops: CDR1 SGHNT, CDR2 YENEEA. In nucleotides, the CDR3 is TGTGCCAGCAGCCCGGACAGGGGAGGCGGGGAGCTGTTTTTT. Amino acid sequence: CASSPDRGGGELFF.

The chain has TRBV6-5 and TRBJ2-3; D unresolved. Germline CDR1 is MNHEY and CDR2 is SVGAGI. This CDR3 is 12 amino acids long. Trimming shortened V by 6 bases and J by 9 bases, and 13 bases separated the two germline ends. This chain's CDR3 is CASRPWSGTQYF. In DNA, the CDR3 is TGTGCCAGCAGGCCTTGGAGTGGAACGCAGTATTTT.

V is TRBV25-1 and J is TRBJ2-1, with TRBD2 as a possible D gene (5 bases). The CDR3 totals 17 residues. Deletions cut 2 bases from V and 5 bases from J, with 19 bases between. The germline V gene encodes CDR1 MGHDK and CDR2 SYGVNS. The CDR3 sequence is CASSEGWQAGTDNEQFF. Here the CDR3 DNA reads TGTGCCAGCAGTGAAGGCTGGCAGGCGGGCACGGACAATGAGCAGTTCTTC.